Below are 14 T cell receptor beta chains sequenced from a single sample in a study of blood T cells in healthy people across ages. The second PCR ran roughly 7 to 12 cycles with a sample-barcoded 5' primer and J-beta primers. TCRdb reanalysed the 5' RACE reads using MiXCR and keeps one entry per CDR3 protein. This table has 550,000 to 700,000 distinct CDR3 sequences, approximately 30% appearing once. Sequences were obtained from blood. The receptors were gathered from a woman in her 70s in good health.

This chain uses TRBV10-3 with TRBJ2-2, with D perhaps being TRBD1 or TRBD2 (6 bases each). Germline V CDR1 and CDR2: ENHRY, SYGVKD. This CDR3 contains 20 residues. Deletions cut 6 bases from V and 3 bases from J, with 29 bases between. CDR3 sequence (DNA): TGTGCCATCAGCCAACCCCAGGGGAGTCGGGGGCCCGTTCACACCGGGGAGCTGTTTTTT. It is translated as CAISQPQGSRGPVHTGELFF.

The chain recombines TRBV7-2 with TRBJ2-7; D uncertain. Per the germline V gene, CDR1 is SGHTA and CDR2 is FQGNSA. V was clipped by 1 base and J by 2 bases, with 12 bases between them. The CDR3 covers 15 residues. The CDR3 DNA sequence: TGTGCCAGCAGCTTAGGAGAGGTCCGAACCTACGAGCAGTACTTC. Translating it yields CASSLGEVRTYEQYF.

This clonotype was seen once. The chain employs TRBV19 and TRBJ2-3, with D tentatively TRBD2 (7 bases). The V end was cut by 7 bases, the J end by 2 bases, with 16 bases between. Germline V gives CDR1 LNHDA, CDR2 SQIVND (reference sequence). The CDR3 contains 15 residues. The DNA of the CDR3 is TGTGCCAGTACGGGCGGGGGCCGGTACACAGATACGCAGTATTTT. This codes for CASTGGGRYTDTQYF. The full variable domain, rest sourced from reference TRBV19 and TRBJ2-3, is DGGITQSPKYLFRKEGQNVTLSCEQNLNHDAMYWYRQDPGQGLRLIYYSQIVNDFQKGDIAEGYSVSREKKESFPLTVTSAQKNPTAFYLCASTGGGRYTDTQYFGPGTRLTVL.

The CDR3 loop is CASSLYPTQAFF. Written as DNA, the CDR3 is TGTGCCAGCAGTTTATACCCCACCCAAGCTTTCTTT. The V call is TRBV12-3 or TRBV12-4, the J call TRBJ1-1; no clear D gene. CDR3 length: 12 amino acids. V lost 2 bases, J lost 9 bases, and 10 bases lay in between.

This clonotype was detected a few times. V is TRBV7-9 and J is TRBJ2-2; no clear D. The germline V gene has CDR1 SEHNR and CDR2 FQNEAQ (reference sequence). The CDR3 runs to 14 residues. Trimming removed 0 bases at V and 8 bases at J, with 10 bases between. This chain's CDR3 is CASSLAVTKGELFF. The CDR3 region has the DNA TGTGCCAGCAGCTTAGCGGTAACTAAAGGGGAGCTGTTTTTT.

The gene calls are TRBV7-9 and TRBJ2-7; 7 nucleotides match TRBD1. The germline gives CDR1 SEHNR, CDR2 FQNEAQ (reference sequence). J lost 3 bases, V lost 2 bases, and 4 bases had no gene match. The CDR3 is 14 amino acids. CDR3 region: CASSLMGQNYEQYF. Written as DNA, the CDR3 is TGTGCCAGCAGCTTAATGGGACAGAACTACGAGCAGTACTTC.

The chain joins TRBV4-1 to TRBJ2-5; 11 nucleotides align to TRBD2. The J call may be incorrect, as the DNA end agrees better with TRBJ2-1. The CDR3 consists of 15 residues. Germline lookup yields CDR1 MGHRA and CDR2 YSYEKL. DNA for the CDR3: TGCGCCAGCAGCCCTAGCGGGGGGATCTACAATGAGCAGTTCTTC. Encoded protein: CASSPSGGIYNEQFF.

V usage is TRBV4-1 and J usage is TRBJ2-1, with 13 nucleotides matching TRBD2. In germline, CDR1 is MGHRA, CDR2 YSYEKL. This CDR3 has 15 residues. Germline trimming cut 4 bases from V and 7 bases from J; bases unmatched to any gene: 4. The CDR3 nucleotides are TGCGCCAGCAGCCGCCGACTAGCGGGGGGTAATGAGCAGTTCTTC. As protein: CASSRRLAGGNEQFF.

This sequence joins TRBV5-1 and TRBJ1-1; tentative D call: TRBD1 (6 bases). From germline, CDR1 is SGHRS and CDR2 YFSETQ. This CDR3 has 15 amino acids. Trimming stripped 0 bases from V and 5 bases from J, with 14 bases between. CDR3 DNA: TGCGCCAGCAGCTTGGTGGGGGGCGCTTTAACTGAAGCTTTCTTT. Protein product: CASSLVGGALTEAFF.

In this sample, this clonotype turned up a few times. V and J are TRBV29-1 and TRBJ2-3; D is uncertain. The V gene's germline CDR1 is SQVTM and CDR2 ANQGSEA. This CDR3 region has 14 residues. V lost 4 bases and J 0 bases, leaving 11 bases between the germline ends. For the CDR3, the DNA is TGCAGCGTTGGGACGTTTACTAGCACAGATACGCAGTATTTT. Its protein is CSVGTFTSTDTQYF.

This clonotype was seen just once. This chain links TRBV5-1 with TRBJ2-5; 12 nucleotides align to TRBD2. The end of the DNA is better explained by TRBJ2-1, so the J call may be wrong. This CDR3 has 17 amino acids. The germline V gene encodes CDR1 SGHRS and CDR2 YFSETQ. The CDR3 reads CASSLLTTSGGTHEQFF. The CDR3, as DNA: TGCGCCAGCAGCCTGTTAACGACTAGCGGGGGTACCCATGAGCAGTTCTTC.

This clonotype has only a few counts. J is TRBJ2-1 and V is TRBV24-1; D is unresolved. Trimming took off 11 bases at V and 10 bases at J, with 20 bases between the two ends. The CDR3 extends over 13 amino acids. Germline V CDR1 and CDR2: KGHDR, SFDVKD. The CDR3, as DNA: TGTGCCAGCCATGGCACTGACCGTTGGGAGCAGTTCTTC. Translating it yields CASHGTDRWEQFF.

This clonotype was seen only a few times. V is TRBV11-1 and J is TRBJ2-5, with TRBD1 as a possible D gene (5 bases). The assigned J gene may be wrong: the sequence end matches TRBJ2-7 better. The germline CDR1 and CDR2 sequences are SGHAT and FQDESV (reference sequence). The CDR3 has 12 residues. The CDR3 sequence: CASRSQGYEQYF. In nucleotides, the CDR3 is TGTGCCAGCAGATCTCAGGGTTACGAGCAGTACTTC.

The rearrangement uses TRBV25-1 and TRBJ1-1; D call uncertain. The CDR3 extends over 13 amino acids. From germline, CDR1 is MGHDK and CDR2 SYGVNS. The V end was cut by 3 bases, the J end by 3 bases, with 8 bases between. In DNA form, the CDR3 reads TGTGCCAGCAGTGAGTCGGCCTACACTGAAGCTTTCTTT. Protein sequence: CASSESAYTEAFF.